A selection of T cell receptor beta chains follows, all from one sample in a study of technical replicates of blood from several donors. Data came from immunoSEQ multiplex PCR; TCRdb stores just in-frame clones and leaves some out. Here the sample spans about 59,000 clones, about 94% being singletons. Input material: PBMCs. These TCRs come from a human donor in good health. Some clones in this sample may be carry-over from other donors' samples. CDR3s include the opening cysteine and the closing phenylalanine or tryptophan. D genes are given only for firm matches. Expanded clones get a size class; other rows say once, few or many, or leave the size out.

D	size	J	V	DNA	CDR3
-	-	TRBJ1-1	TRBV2	TGTGCCAGCACCGGTGCGGGTCGAGCTTTCTTT	CASTGAGRAFF
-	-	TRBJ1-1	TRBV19	TGTGCCAGTAGTGATGAGGTAGCGAACACTGAAGCTTTCTTT	CASSDEVANTEAFF
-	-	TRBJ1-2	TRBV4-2	TGTGCCAGCAGCCAAGATAGGACACTTGCGTTTGGCTACACCTTC	CASSQDRTLAFGYTF
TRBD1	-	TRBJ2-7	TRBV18	TGTGCCAGCTCACCCCCGGGACAGGGAACTGGTTCCTACGAGCAGTACTTC	CASSPPGQGTGSYEQYF
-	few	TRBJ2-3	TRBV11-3	TGTGCCAGCAGTTCCCGCGACTCGCAGGATACGCAGTATTTT	CASSSRDSQDTQYF
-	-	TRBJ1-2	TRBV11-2	TGTGCCAGCAGCTCGGTTCAGGGGAACTATGGCTACACCTTC	CASSSVQGNYGYTF
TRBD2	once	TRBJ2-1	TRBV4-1	TGCGCCAGCAGCCGTCAAGGGGGGCTAGCGGGGGATAATGAGCAGTTCTTC	CASSRQGGLAGDNEQFF
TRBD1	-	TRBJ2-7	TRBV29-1	TGCAGCGCCCTCGGGACAGGCTCCTACGAGCAGTACTTC	CSALGTGSYEQYF
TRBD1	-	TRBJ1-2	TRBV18	TGTGCCAGCTCACCACGGGAGTCGGGACAGGGCAGGAATGGCTACACCTTC	CASSPRESGQGRNGYTF
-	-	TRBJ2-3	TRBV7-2	TGTGCCAGCAGCCCCTCGACAGATACGCAGTATTTT	CASSPSTDTQYF
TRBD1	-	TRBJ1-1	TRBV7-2	TGTGCCAGCAGCCTACAGGGGGCGCGAGGTGAAGCTTTCTTT	CASSLQGARGEAFF
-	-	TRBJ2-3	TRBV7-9	TGTGCCAGCAGCAACCAGGGAGATACGCAGTATTTT	CASSNQGDTQYF
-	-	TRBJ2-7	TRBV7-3	TGTGCCAGCAGCTCGACGGCAGGGGCCGAGCAGTACTTC	CASSSTAGAEQYF
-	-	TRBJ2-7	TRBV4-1	TGCGCCAGCAGCCAAGGACAGGTCCGCAGGGGCGAGCAGTACTTC	CASSQGQVRRGEQYF
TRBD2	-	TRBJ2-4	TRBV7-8	TGTGCCAGCAGCCCCGGGGGGTTAGCCAAAAACATTCAGTACTTC	CASSPGGLAKNIQYF
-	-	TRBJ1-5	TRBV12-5	TGTGCTAGTGGTTTGGGAGGCCCGAATCAGCCCCAGCATTTT	CASGLGGPNQPQHF
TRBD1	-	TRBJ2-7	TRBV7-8	TGTGCCAGCGGTGACAGGGCCTACGAGCAGTACTTC	CASGDRAYEQYF
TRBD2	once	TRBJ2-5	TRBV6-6	TGTGCCAGCAGTTATGGGCTAGCGGGGTCCCAAGAGACCCAGTACTTC	CASSYGLAGSQETQYF
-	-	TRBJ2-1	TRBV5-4	TGTGCCAGCAGCTCCCCTGGACAGCTCTACAATGAGCAGTTCTTC	CASSSPGQLYNEQFF
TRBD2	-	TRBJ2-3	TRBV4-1	TGCGCCAGCAGCCAAGAAATGACTAGCGGGAGCCCGGGCACAGATACGCAGTATTTT	CASSQEMTSGSPGTDTQYF
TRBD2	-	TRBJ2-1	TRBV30	TGTGCCTGGAGTTACCTCCTAGCGGGATACAATGAGCAGTTCTTC	CAWSYLLAGYNEQFF
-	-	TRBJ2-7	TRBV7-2	TGTGCCAGCAGCTTAGCTGGGAGCTCCTACGAGCAGTACTTC	CASSLAGSSYEQYF
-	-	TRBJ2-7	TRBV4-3	TGCGCCAGCAGCCAAGCCCTAGCCGTTTTCTACGAGCAGTACTTC	CASSQALAVFYEQYF
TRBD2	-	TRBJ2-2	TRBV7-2	TGTGCCAGCAGCTTAGGTCAAGCGGGAAACACCGGGGAGCTGTTTTTT	CASSLGQAGNTGELFF
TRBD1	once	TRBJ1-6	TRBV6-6	TGTGCCAGCAGTGAGCGGGACAGGGGGTCACCCCTCCACTTT	CASSERDRGSPLHF
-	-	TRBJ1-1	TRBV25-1	TGTGCCAGCAGTGACCCGGGGGGCACTGAAGCTTTCTTT	CASSDPGGTEAFF
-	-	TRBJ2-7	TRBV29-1	TGCAGCGTCCTTCACGGGGGTTTCTCCTACGAGCAGTACTTC	CSVLHGGFSYEQYF
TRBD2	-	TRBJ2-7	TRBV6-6	TGTGCCAGCAGTTTTTCCGGGACTACCAACGAGCAGTACTTC	CASSFSGTTNEQYF
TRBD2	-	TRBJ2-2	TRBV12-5	TGTGCTAGTGGCCCTGGGCGAGTAGCAGGACTAGCGGGAGTAGTCGGTAACACCGGGGAGCTGTTTTTT	CASGPGRVAGLAGVVGNTGELFF
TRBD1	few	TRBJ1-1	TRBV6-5	TGTGCCAGCACCAGACAGGGAATCACTGAAGCTTTCTTT	CASTRQGITEAFF
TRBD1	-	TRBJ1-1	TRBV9	TGTGCCAGCAGCACCCGGGACAGGGTTGACACTGAAGCTTTCTTT	CASSTRDRVDTEAFF
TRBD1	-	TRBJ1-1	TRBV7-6	TGTGCCAGCAGCTTATGGGACAGTGAAGCTTTCTTT	CASSLWDSEAFF
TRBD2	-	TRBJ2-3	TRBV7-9	TGTGCCAGCAGCCAGAGCGGGAGTCCAGATACGCAGTATTTT	CASSQSGSPDTQYF
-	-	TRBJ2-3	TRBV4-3	TGCGCCAGCAGCCAAGACCGGGGGGCTGGCACAGATACGCAGTATTTT	CASSQDRGAGTDTQYF
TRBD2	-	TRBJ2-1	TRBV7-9	TGTGCCAGCAGCCGGACTAGCGATTACAATGAGCAGTTCTTC	CASSRTSDYNEQFF
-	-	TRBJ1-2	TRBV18	TGTGCCAGCTCACCAGGGCCCGTGGCTAACTATGGCTACACCTTC	CASSPGPVANYGYTF
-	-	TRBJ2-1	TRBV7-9	TGTGCCAGCAGCTTACGGGCAGGAGGGTCCTACAATGAGCAGTTCTTC	CASSLRAGGSYNEQFF
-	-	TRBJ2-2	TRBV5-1	TGCGCCAGCAGCTTGGACCTGGCTACCGGGGAGCTGTTTTTT	CASSLDLATGELFF
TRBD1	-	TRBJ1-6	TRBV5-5	TGTGCCAGCAGGTGGGGACAGGGGATGGGCTCACCCCTCCACTTT	CASRWGQGMGSPLHF
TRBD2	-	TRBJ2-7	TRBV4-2	TGTGCCAGCAGCCCGTTAGCGGGGGAAACCTACGAGCAGTACTTC	CASSPLAGETYEQYF
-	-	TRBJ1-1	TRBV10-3	TGTGCCATCAGGACCCGGGACTCTCCGAACACTGAAGCTTTCTTT	CAIRTRDSPNTEAFF
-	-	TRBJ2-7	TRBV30	TGTGCCTGGAGCGGCGGGACGGGCGAGCAGTACTTC	CAWSGGTGEQYF
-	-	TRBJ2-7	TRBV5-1	TGCGCCAGCAGCTTGGCGCCGGGTATGATGGAGGAGTACTTC	CASSLAPGMMEEYF
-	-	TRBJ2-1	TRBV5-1	TGCGCCAGCAGCCCCGACTCGTTCGGGGAGCAGTTCTTC	CASSPDSFGEQFF
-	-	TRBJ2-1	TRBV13	TGTGCCAGCAGAGGTGGTAGTGGCGGACTTAGGAGCAATGAGCAGTTCTTC	CASRGGSGGLRSNEQFF
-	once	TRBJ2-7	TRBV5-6	TGTGCCAGCAGCTTTGGACAAACCTACGAGCAGTACTTC	CASSFGQTYEQYF
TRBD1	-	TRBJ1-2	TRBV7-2	TGTGCCAGCAGCTTAGCCGGGACAGGGGGAGTGAGCGGCTACACCTTC	CASSLAGTGGVSGYTF
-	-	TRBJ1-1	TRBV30	TGTGCCTGGAGTCCTACCATGAACACTGAAGCTTTCTTT	CAWSPTMNTEAFF
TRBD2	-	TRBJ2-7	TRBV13	TGTGCCAGCAGCCCAAAGGGACTAGCGGGAGCACGCCACGAGCAGTACTTC	CASSPKGLAGARHEQYF
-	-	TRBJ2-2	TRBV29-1	TGCAGCGTTGTCCCCAGGAACACCGGGGAGCTGTTTTTT	CSVVPRNTGELFF
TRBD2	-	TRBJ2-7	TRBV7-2	TGTGCCAGCAGCTTAGGAGCGGGGGGGCCCTACGAGCAGTACTTC	CASSLGAGGPYEQYF
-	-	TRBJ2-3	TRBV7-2	TGTGCCAGCAGCTTATTGGGAGGACCAGATACGCAGTATTTT	CASSLLGGPDTQYF
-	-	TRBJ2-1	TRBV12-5	TGTGCCGGAGGGCGAGCCTCCTACAATGAGCAGTTCTTC	CAGGRASYNEQFF
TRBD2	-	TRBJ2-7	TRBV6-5	TGTGCCAGCAGTATAGCGGGGTCCTCTTCGAGGGAGCAGTACTTC	CASSIAGSSSREQYF
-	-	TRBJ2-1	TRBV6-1	TGTGCCAGCGAGGCTAGCTCCTACAATGAGCAGTTCTTC	CASEASSYNEQFF
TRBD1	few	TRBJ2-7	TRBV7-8	TGTGCCAGCAGCCACACGGACAGGGCCTACGAGCAGTACTTC	CASSHTDRAYEQYF
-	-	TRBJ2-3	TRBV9	TGTGCCAGCAGCGCCTTAAACACAGATACGCAGTATTTT	CASSALNTDTQYF
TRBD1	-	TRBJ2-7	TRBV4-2	TGTGCCAGCAGCCAGCCCGGGACAGGGGGCTACGAGCAGTACTTC	CASSQPGTGGYEQYF
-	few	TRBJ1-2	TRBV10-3	TGTGCCATCAGTGACAGGGTCTTCTCCTTC	CAISDRVFSF